This is a list of T cell receptor beta chains from one sample in a study of human T cells and chemical hapten exposure. TCRdb analysed the RACE reads with MiXCR anew, one entry per CDR3 protein. The sample lists about 98,000 distinct CDR3 sequences, 11% occurring once. The sample in question was whole blood, obtained in connection with sensitization to the hapten diphenylcyclopropenone (DPC). The source is a woman aged 55-69 years with alopecia areata. Some clones in this sample may be carry-over from other donors' samples. Both conserved end residues are part of each CDR3. The order of the fields is CDR3 protein, CDR3 DNA, clone size, D gene, J gene, V gene. D genes are given only for firm matches. Clone size is stated in some rows and not others, as once, few, many or a class when expanded.

CASGQNYGYTF TGTGCCAGCGGACAGAACTATGGCTACACCTTC few . TRBJ1-2 TRBV2
CASSPGTAFHYEQYF TGTGCCAGTAGTCCCGGGACCGCCTTCCACTACGAGCAGTACTTC many . TRBJ2-7 TRBV19
CASSLEESGTQYF TGTGCCAGCAGCTTAGAGGAATCTGGGACCCAGTACTTC few . TRBJ2-5 TRBV7-2
CASSTRLQGVGDTQYF TGTGCCAGCAGCACCAGGCTGCAGGGAGTTGGAGATACGCAGTATTTT many . TRBJ2-3 TRBV7-2
CAWSVPGWNTEAFF TGTGCCTGGAGTGTCCCAGGTTGGAACACTGAAGCTTTCTTT many . TRBJ1-1 TRBV30
CASSTGQGGLEKLFF TGTGCCAGCAGTACCGGACAGGGGGGTTTGGAAAAACTGTTTTTT few TRBD1 TRBJ1-4 TRBV6-5
CASSQDQVAGNTIYF TGTGCCAGCAGCCAAGATCAGGTGGCTGGAAACACCATATATTTT few . TRBJ1-3 TRBV3-1
CASSQTALLDTQYF TGTGCCAGCAGCCAAACCGCCCTGTTGGATACGCAGTATTTT many . TRBJ2-3 TRBV12-3/TRBV12-4
CASSLQPGTGGAGYTF TGTGCCAGCAGCTTGCAACCTGGGACAGGGGGCGCGGGCTACACCTTC few TRBD1 TRBJ1-2 TRBV9
CASSDTYNSPLHF TGTGCCAGCAGTGACACCTATAATTCACCCCTCCACTTT . . TRBJ1-6 TRBV6-2/TRBV6-3
CASSLDVWVLQDTGELFF TGCGCCAGCAGCTTGGATGTTTGGGTCCTCCAAGACACCGGGGAGCTGTTTTTT few . TRBJ2-2 TRBV5-1
CASSSTAGEESYEQYF TGTGCCAGCAGCTCAACGGCGGGAGAGGAGTCCTACGAGCAGTACTTC many TRBD2 TRBJ2-7 TRBV5-6
CSATTSGASDTQYF TGCAGTGCTACGACTAGCGGGGCCTCAGATACGCAGTATTTT . TRBD2 TRBJ2-3 TRBV20-1
CATSRPSTDTQYF TGTGCCACCAGCAGACCATCCACAGATACGCAGTATTTT few . TRBJ2-3 TRBV15
CASGMTGAPNTGELFF TGCGCCAGCGGAATGACGGGGGCCCCGAACACCGGGGAGCTGTTTTTT few . TRBJ2-2 TRBV5-1
CASSSIGEGPSAYTQYF TGTGCCAGCAGCTCGATCGGGGAGGGCCCGTCTGCCTATACGCAGTATTTT . TRBD2 TRBJ2-3 TRBV7-6
CASSLVGHDNTGELFF TGTGCTAGCAGCTTAGTTGGTCATGATAACACCGGGGAGCTGTTTTTT many . TRBJ2-2 TRBV7-7
CASSQSGKTYNEQFF TGTGCCAGCAGTCAAAGTGGGAAAACCTACAATGAGCAGTTCTTC few . TRBJ2-1 TRBV12-3/TRBV12-4
CASSTGTTLNTGELFF TGTGCCAGCAGCACGGGGACAACGCTGAACACCGGGGAGCTGTTTTTT . . TRBJ2-2 TRBV12-3/TRBV12-4
CSAHGGLGTEAFF TGCAGCGCCCACGGAGGGTTGGGTACTGAAGCTTTCTTT many . TRBJ1-1 TRBV29-1
CASSLWASGGSEQFF TGTGCCAGCAGCTTATGGGCTAGCGGGGGATCTGAGCAGTTCTTC . TRBD2 TRBJ2-1 TRBV7-2
CASSGTDGLAGGRTDTQYF TGTGCCAGTAGTGGGACAGACGGACTAGCGGGGGGCCGCACAGATACGCAGTATTTT . TRBD2 TRBJ2-3 TRBV19
CASSTIVSNQPQHF TGTGCCAGCAGTACGATTGTTAGCAATCAGCCCCAGCATTTT many . TRBJ1-5 TRBV2
CSVGRFNYGYTF TGCAGCGTTGGACGCTTTAACTATGGCTACACCTTC many . TRBJ1-2 TRBV29-1
CATSTESWGQSKYEQYF TGTGCCACCAGCACGGAAAGTTGGGGACAGTCGAAATACGAGCAGTACTTC . TRBD1 TRBJ2-7 TRBV15
CASSQVLAGTDTQYF TGTGCCAGCAGCCAGGTACTAGCGGGGACAGATACGCAGTATTTT few TRBD2 TRBJ2-3 TRBV2
CASSQGATAGGPRNEQFF TGTGCCAGCAGCCAAGGCGCGACAGCGGGGGGGCCTCGCAATGAGCAGTTCTTC few TRBD2 TRBJ2-1 TRBV3-1
CASSIDPPGGVGDTQYF TGTGCCAGTAGTATAGATCCCCCCGGGGGAGTCGGAGATACGCAGTATTTT . . TRBJ2-3 TRBV19
CAISEVSDVQETQYF TGTGCCATCAGTGAAGTGTCGGATGTACAAGAGACCCAGTACTTC few . TRBJ2-5 TRBV10-3
CASSPGGGTAYNEQFF TGTGCCAGCTCCCCCGGGGGCGGGACCGCCTACAATGAGCAGTTCTTC many . TRBJ2-1 TRBV18
CATRPRGSDTGELFF TGCGCCACCCGTCCTAGGGGCTCGGACACCGGGGAGCTGTTTTTT . . TRBJ2-2 TRBV5-1
CASSLGGTGLDFF TGTGCCAGCAGCTTAGGGGGGACAGGGCTCGATTTCTTT many TRBD1 TRBJ1-1 TRBV7-2
CASRGDRGGGYTF TGTGCCAGCAGGGGGGACAGGGGTGGCGGCTACACCTTC many TRBD1 TRBJ1-2 TRBV27
CASSPGPRGPYEQYF TGTGCCAGCAGCCCCGGGCCCCGCGGACCCTACGAGCAGTACTTC few . TRBJ2-7 TRBV5-6
CASSPNSGRPYEQYF TGTGCCAGCAGCCCAAACTCAGGACGGCCCTACGAGCAGTACTTC many . TRBJ2-7 TRBV7-9
CASSLEHRPEETQYF TGCGCCAGCAGCTTGGAACACAGACCAGAAGAGACCCAGTACTTC many . TRBJ2-5 TRBV5-1
CASSWTTGGRVTEAFF TGTGCCAGCAGCTGGACGACAGGGGGAAGGGTTACTGAAGCTTTCTTT . TRBD1 TRBJ1-1 TRBV5-5
CASSVGARRDNSPLHF TGTGCCAGCAGCGTAGGTGCCAGGCGTGATAATTCACCCCTCCACTTT . . TRBJ1-6 TRBV9
CASSFWKGLETQYF TGTGCCAGCAGCTTTTGGAAGGGCCTGGAGACCCAGTACTTC . . TRBJ2-5 TRBV7-9
CAISEGQGENEKLFF TGTGCCATCAGTGAGGGACAGGGGGAGAATGAAAAACTGTTTTTT many TRBD1 TRBJ1-4 TRBV10-3
CASSGTQYGYTF TGCGCCAGCTCCGGGACACAGTATGGCTACACCTTC many . TRBJ1-2 TRBV5-1
CSARDLYPGFRSGANVLTF TGCAGTGCTAGAGATCTTTACCCGGGGTTCCGCTCTGGGGCCAACGTCCTGACTTTC few . TRBJ2-6 TRBV20-1
CASSLGLEGQRYGYTF TGTGCCAGCAGCTTAGGGCTTGAGGGACAGCGCTATGGCTACACCTTC . TRBD1 TRBJ1-2 TRBV7-8
CASSLPVPLGFEAFF TGTGCCAGCAGCTTACCTGTCCCTTTGGGATTTGAAGCTTTCTTT few . TRBJ1-1 TRBV13
CASSQGPDREQYF TGTGCTAGCAGCCAAGGGCCAGACCGAGAGCAGTACTTC many . TRBJ2-7 TRBV7-7
CSAPVGYGYTF TGCAGCGCTCCTGTTGGCTATGGCTACACCTTC . . TRBJ1-2 TRBV29-1
CASSLGFLAGGLTGELFF TGTGCCAGCAGCTTGGGATTCTTAGCGGGGGGGCTCACCGGGGAGCTGTTTTTT . TRBD2 TRBJ2-2 TRBV5-4
CAWSPTGETEAFF TGTGCCTGGAGTCCGACCGGTGAGACTGAAGCTTTCTTT . . TRBJ1-1 TRBV30
CSARDAASENTIYF TGCAGTGCTAGAGACGCGGCGTCTGAAAACACCATATATTTT many . TRBJ1-3 TRBV20-1
CASRGLVFTDTQYF TGTGCCAGCCGCGGATTGGTTTTTACAGATACGCAGTATTTT . . TRBJ2-3 TRBV6-2/TRBV6-3
CASRGQRTSPLHF TGTGCCAGCAGGGGACAGCGGACTTCACCCCTCCACTTT few TRBD1 TRBJ1-6 TRBV12-3/TRBV12-4
CASSLLGGITDTQYF TGTGCTAGCAGCTTATTGGGGGGGATCACAGATACGCAGTATTTT . TRBD2 TRBJ2-3 TRBV7-7
CASSALGAGEETQYF TGTGCCAGCAGCGCGCTTGGGGCAGGTGAAGAGACCCAGTACTTC . . TRBJ2-5 TRBV5-6
CSASQGSGNTIYF TGCAGTGCATCACAGGGATCTGGAAACACCATATATTTT many . TRBJ1-3 TRBV20-1